This TCR beta chain was observed in a study of blood T cell repertoires in COVID-19. Study details: Researchers got acute and convalescent COVID-19 samples from the United States, Italy and Spain. T cells, B-cell-depleted T cells, or PBMCs provided the cDNA or gDNA that served as material.

In the authors' workflow: Estimation of nucleated cell counts was performed using reference gene primer amplification. TCRdb keeps only in-frame clones here, not all; method: immunoSEQ multiplex PCR. That table is the source of V, J and clone size, and D and trimming were worked out from the DNA. The top ten hold about 12% of the sample, which has 110,000 or so clones, around 85% seen once. V shed 1 base and J 4 bases; nucleotides not matched to a gene: 6. The germline gives CDR1 SGHVS, CDR2 FQNEAQ. CDR3 size: 16 residues. The sequenced sample was peripheral blood. The source of this sequence is a human donor in a cohort sampled during active COVID-19. The rearrangement uses TRBV7-8 and TRBJ1-2, with 10 bases matching TRBD1. CDR3 sequence (DNA): TGTGCCAGCAGCTTAGGGGGGACAGGGGAGGTCTATGGCTACACCTTC. Amino acids: CASSLGGTGEVYGYTF.